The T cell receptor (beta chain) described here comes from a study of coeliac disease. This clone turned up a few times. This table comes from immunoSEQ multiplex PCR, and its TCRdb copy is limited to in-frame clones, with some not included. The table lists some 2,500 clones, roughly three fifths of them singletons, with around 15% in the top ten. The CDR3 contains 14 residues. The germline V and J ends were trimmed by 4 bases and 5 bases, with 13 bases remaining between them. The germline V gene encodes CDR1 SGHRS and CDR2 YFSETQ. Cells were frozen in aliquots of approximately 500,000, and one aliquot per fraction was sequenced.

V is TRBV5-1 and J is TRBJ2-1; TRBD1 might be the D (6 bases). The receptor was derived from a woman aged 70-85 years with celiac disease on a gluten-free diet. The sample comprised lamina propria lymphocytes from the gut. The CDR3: CASSGGGGHNEQFF. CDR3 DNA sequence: TGCGCCAGCAGCGGCGGTGGGGGCCACAATGAGCAGTTCTTC.